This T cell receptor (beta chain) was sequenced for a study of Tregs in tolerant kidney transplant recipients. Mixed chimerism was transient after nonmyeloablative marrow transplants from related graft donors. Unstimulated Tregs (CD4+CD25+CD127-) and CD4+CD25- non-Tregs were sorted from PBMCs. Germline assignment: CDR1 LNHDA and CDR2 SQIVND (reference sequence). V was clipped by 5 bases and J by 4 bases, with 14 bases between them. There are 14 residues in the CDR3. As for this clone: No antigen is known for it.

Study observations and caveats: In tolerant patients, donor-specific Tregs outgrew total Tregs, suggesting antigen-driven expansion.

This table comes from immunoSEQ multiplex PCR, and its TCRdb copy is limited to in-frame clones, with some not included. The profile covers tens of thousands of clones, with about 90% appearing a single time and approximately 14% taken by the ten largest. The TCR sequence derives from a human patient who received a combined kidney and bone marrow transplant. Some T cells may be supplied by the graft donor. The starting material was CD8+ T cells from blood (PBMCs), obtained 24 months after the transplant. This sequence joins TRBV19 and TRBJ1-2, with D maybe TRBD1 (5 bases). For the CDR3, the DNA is TGTGCCAGTAGTTCTCAGGGTAGCGGCTATGGCTACACCTTC. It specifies CASSSQGSGYGYTF.